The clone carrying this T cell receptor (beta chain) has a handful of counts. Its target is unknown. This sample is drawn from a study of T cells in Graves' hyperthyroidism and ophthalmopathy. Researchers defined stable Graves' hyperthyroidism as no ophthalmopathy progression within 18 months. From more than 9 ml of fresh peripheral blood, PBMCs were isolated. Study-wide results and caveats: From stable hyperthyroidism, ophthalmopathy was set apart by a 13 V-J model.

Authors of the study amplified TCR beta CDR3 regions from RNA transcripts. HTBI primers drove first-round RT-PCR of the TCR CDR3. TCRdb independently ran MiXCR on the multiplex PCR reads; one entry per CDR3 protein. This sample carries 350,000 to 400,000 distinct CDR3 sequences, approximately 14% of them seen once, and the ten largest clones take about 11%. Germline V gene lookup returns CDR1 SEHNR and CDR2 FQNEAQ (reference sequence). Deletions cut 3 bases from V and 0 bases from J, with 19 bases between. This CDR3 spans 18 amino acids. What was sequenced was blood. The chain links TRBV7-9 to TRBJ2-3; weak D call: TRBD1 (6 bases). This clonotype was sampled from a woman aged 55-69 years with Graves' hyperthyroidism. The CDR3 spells CASSLILRTTGSTDTQYF. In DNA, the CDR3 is TGTGCCAGCAGCTTGATCCTTAGGACCACAGGGAGCACAGATACGCAGTATTTT.